This T cell receptor (beta chain) was sequenced in a study of OX40 agonist ivuxolimab in advanced cancers. General observations from the study: CD8+ T cells were the subset that, on average, had more expanded clones than CD4+.

Assay: immunoSEQ multiplex PCR; the TCRdb copy retains only in-frame clones and omits some. The repertoire holds about 60,000 clones, with about 89% as singletons. To note about this clone: Its target is not known. Mismatch with germline at one junction end may stem from a read error.

CDR3 length: 15 amino acids. CDR1 and CDR2 (germline): SGHAT, FQNNGV. This sequence was found in an adult with an advanced solid tumor such as melanoma, head and neck, liver or kidney cancer. The J gene is TRBJ1-5, the V gene TRBV11-2; 10 bases are shared with TRBD1. This sample comprised CD4+ or CD8+ T cells sorted from blood, obtained in a trial of the OX40 agonist ivuxolimab. The chain's CDR3 is CASSSGTGVYQPQHF. The CDR3 coding sequence is TGTGCCAGTAGCTCCGGGACAGGGGTATATCAGCCCCAGCATTTT.